This T cell receptor (beta chain) was obtained from a study of T cell changes during pregnancy in multiple sclerosis. Only in-frame clones appear in the TCRdb table, and some are missing; sequencing was by immunoSEQ multiplex PCR. The sample has tens of thousands of clones, roughly 90% seen once. The CDR3 is 15 residues long. The V segment lost 5 bases and the J segment 2 bases; nucleotides outside the gene matches: 6. The V gene's germline CDR1 is SGHTA and CDR2 FQGTGA. The clonotype comes from a female donor with multiple sclerosis, enrolled in a pregnancy study. The specimen was CD8+ T cells from peripheral blood mononuclear cells, collected in the second trimester of pregnancy. The chain uses TRBV7-3 and TRBJ2-1, with 7 nucleotides matching TRBD2. CDR3 region: CASSQRLATYNEQFF. The CDR3 DNA sequence: TGTGCCAGCAGCCAAAGACTAGCTACCTACAATGAGCAGTTCTTC.